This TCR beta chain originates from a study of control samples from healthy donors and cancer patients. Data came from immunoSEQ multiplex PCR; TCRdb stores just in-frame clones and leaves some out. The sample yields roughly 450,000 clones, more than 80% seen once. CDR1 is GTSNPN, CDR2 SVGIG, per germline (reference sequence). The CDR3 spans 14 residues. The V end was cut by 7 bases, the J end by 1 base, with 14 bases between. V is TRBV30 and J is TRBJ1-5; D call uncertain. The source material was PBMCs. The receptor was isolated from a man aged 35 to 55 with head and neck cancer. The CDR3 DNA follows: TGTGCCTCTGGTAGCGGGTTAAGCAATCAGCCCCAGCATTTT. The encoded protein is CASGSGLSNQPQHF.